The next 9 T cell receptor beta chains were all read from a single sample in a study of a mutant IDH1 vaccine in newly diagnosed glioma. Described time point: week 47, end of study. A single vaccine dose contained 300 ug of mutant IDH1 20-mer peptide, and topical imiquimod was used with it. No cognate antigen is known for these TCRs. The data were produced by immunoSEQ multiplex PCR, yet TCRdb's version contains in-frame clones alone and is incomplete. Altogether about 94,000 clones are present, roughly 91% being singletons, with the ten largest covering 0.77%. Sequenced here: PBMCs, sampled from a glioma patient whose treatment included an IDH1 peptide vaccine. Every receptor here comes from a woman between 50 and 59 years old with glioma.

The rearrangement links TRBV7-8 to TRBJ2-7, with a tentative D call TRBD1 (6 bases). Looked up from germline, CDR1 is SGHVS and CDR2 is FQNEAQ. The V and J ends lost 5 bases and 0 bases respectively, with 8 bases between them. The CDR3 loop spans 13 amino acids. Here the CDR3 reads CASSTRGSYEQYF. The CDR3 bases are TGTGCCAGCAGCACCAGGGGCTCCTACGAGCAGTACTTC. Full variable domain (rest looked up from reference TRBV7-8 and TRBJ2-7): GAGVSQSPRYKVAKRGQDVALRCDPISGHVSLFWYQQALGQGPEFLTYFQNEAQLDKSGLPSDRFFAERPEGSVSTLKIQRTQQEDSAVYLCASSTRGSYEQYFGPGTRLTVT.

V gene TRBV7-2 combines with J gene TRBJ2-2, with TRBD2 identical over 7 bases. V was clipped by 5 bases and J by 1 base; unmatched bases: 4. This CDR3 has 15 amino acids. Germline V gene sequence: CDR1 SGHTA, CDR2 FQGNSA. The CDR3 sequence is CASSRSGVNTGELFF. CDR3 nucleotides: TGTGCCAGCAGCCGAAGCGGGGTGAACACCGGGGAGCTGTTTTTT.

This clone was seen only once. J is TRBJ2-5 and V is TRBV19; D may be TRBD2 (6 bases). Germline V CDR1 and CDR2: LNHDA, SQIVND (reference sequence). The CDR3 runs to 13 residues. Trimming left V 9 bases short and J 5 bases short, with 16 bases between. CDR3 coding DNA: TGTGCCAGCTCGGGACTTTCTCAGGAGACCCAGTACTTC. Translating it yields CASSGLSQETQYF. Full variable domain (remainder filled in from reference TRBV19 and TRBJ2-5): DGGITQSPKYLFRKEGQNVTLSCEQNLNHDAMYWYRQDPGQGLRLIYYSQIVNDFQKGDIAEGYSVSREKKESFPLTVTSAQKNPTAFYLCASSGLSQETQYFGPGTRLLVL.

The rearrangement joins TRBV5-1 to TRBJ1-2; 7 nucleotides line up with TRBD1. Per germline, CDR1 SGHRS and CDR2 YFSETQ. The length of the CDR3 is 13 residues. The trim removed 5 bases at V and 3 bases at J, leaving 4 bases unmatched. This CDR3 reads CASSLGTDYGYTF. CDR3 DNA: TGCGCCAGCAGTCTGGGGACAGACTATGGCTACACCTTC.

The chain couples TRBV5-4 to TRBJ2-7, with 8 bases fitting TRBD1. This CDR3 region has 16 residues. V dropped 4 bases and J dropped 0; count of bases not matched to a gene: 9. From germline, CDR1 is SGHNT and CDR2 YYREEE (reference sequence). This CDR3 reads CASSIGGQGVSYEQYF. The CDR3 bases are TGTGCCAGCAGCATAGGCGGACAGGGCGTCTCCTACGAGCAGTACTTC.

This chain joins TRBV10-1 and TRBJ2-3; D ambiguous. There are 15 residues in the CDR3. The V gene lost 2 bases and the J gene lost 3 bases, with 12 bases spanning the gap. CDR1 and CDR2 (germline): WNHNN, SYGVQD (reference sequence). CDR3 sequence: CASSEQVGGTDTQYF. DNA of the CDR3: TGCGCCAGCAGTGAGCAGGTGGGTGGGACAGATACGCAGTATTTT.

The chain is built from TRBV9 and TRBJ1-4; D is possibly TRBD1 (6 bases). The CDR3 is 15 residues long. Germline loops: CDR1 SGDLS, CDR2 YYNGEE. Deletions cut 3 bases from V and 0 bases from J, with 9 bases between. The CDR3: CASSGQDATNEKLFF. In nucleotides, the CDR3 is TGTGCCAGCAGCGGACAGGATGCAACTAATGAAAAACTGTTTTTT.

The V and J genes are TRBV7-6 and TRBJ1-6, with D perhaps matching TRBD1 (5 bases). V lost 5 bases, J lost 0 bases, and 8 bases lay in between. CDR3 size: 15 residues. Germline V lookup: CDR1 SGHVS, CDR2 FNYEAQ. CDR3 residues: CASSPTASYNSPLHF. CDR3 bases: TGTGCCAGCAGCCCGACAGCCTCCTATAATTCACCCCTCCACTTT.

The V gene is TRBV28, the J gene TRBJ1-1, with unresolved D. The CDR3 spans 14 residues. Trimming stripped 3 bases from V and 5 bases from J, with 13 bases between. Germline V CDR1 and CDR2: MDHEN, SYDVKM. The CDR3 sequence is CASSLDAGRTEAFF. CDR3 bases: TGTGCCAGCAGTTTGGATGCAGGTAGGACTGAAGCTTTCTTT.